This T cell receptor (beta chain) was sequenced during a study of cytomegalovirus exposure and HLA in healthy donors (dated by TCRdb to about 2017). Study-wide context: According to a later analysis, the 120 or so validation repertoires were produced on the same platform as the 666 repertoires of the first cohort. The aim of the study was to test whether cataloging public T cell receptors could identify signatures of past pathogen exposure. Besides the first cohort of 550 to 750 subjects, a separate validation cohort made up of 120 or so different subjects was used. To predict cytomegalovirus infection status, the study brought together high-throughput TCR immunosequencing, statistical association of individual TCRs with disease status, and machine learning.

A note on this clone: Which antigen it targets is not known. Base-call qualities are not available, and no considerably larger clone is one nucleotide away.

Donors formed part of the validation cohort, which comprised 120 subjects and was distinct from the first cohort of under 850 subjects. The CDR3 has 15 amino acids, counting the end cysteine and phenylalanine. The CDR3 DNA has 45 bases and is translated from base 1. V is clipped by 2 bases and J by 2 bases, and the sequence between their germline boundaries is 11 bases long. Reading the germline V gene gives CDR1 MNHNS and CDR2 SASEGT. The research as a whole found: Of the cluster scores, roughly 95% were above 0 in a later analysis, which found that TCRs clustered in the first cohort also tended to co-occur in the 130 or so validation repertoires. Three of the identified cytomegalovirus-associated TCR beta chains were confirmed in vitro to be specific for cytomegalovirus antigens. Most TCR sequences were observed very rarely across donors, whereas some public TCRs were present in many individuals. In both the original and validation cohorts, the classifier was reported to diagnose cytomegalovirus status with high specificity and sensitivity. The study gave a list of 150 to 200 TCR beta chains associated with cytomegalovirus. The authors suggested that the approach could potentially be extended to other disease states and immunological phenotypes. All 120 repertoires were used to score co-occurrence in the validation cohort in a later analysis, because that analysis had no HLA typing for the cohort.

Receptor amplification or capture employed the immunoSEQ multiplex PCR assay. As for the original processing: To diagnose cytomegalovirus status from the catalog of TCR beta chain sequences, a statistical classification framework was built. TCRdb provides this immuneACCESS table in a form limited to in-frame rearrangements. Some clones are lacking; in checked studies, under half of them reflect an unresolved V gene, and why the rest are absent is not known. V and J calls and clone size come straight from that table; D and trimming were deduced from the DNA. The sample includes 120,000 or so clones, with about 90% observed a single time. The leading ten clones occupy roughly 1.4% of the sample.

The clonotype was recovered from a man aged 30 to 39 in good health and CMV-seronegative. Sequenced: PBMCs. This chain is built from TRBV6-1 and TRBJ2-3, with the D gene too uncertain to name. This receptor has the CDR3 CASSETPGTTDTQYF. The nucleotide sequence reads TGTGCCAGCAGTGAAACGCCAGGCACCACAGATACGCAGTATTTT.